This passage covers 11 T cell receptor beta chains from one sample sequenced in a study of blood T cells in healthy people across ages. Through a sample-barcoded 5' primer and a J-beta primer mix, a second PCR was run for roughly 7 to 12 cycles. TCRdb used MiXCR to reprocess the 5' RACE reads, holding one entry per CDR3 protein. The sample records 1,300,000 or so distinct CDR3 sequences, approximately 59% being singletons. Source material: blood. These receptors came from a man younger than 35 in good health.

This chain connects TRBV7-9 to TRBJ2-7, with a weak D call TRBD2 (5 bases). Germline CDR1 SEHNR, CDR2 FQNEAQ (reference sequence). The CDR3 sequence is 11 residues long. V lost 8 bases to trimming and J lost 6 bases, with 11 bases between them. The DNA for the CDR3 is TGTGCCAGCCGCGGCGGACTCGAGCAGTACTTC. It is translated as CASRGGLEQYF. Full variable domain (rest looked up from reference TRBV7-9 and TRBJ2-7): DTGVSQNPRHKITKRGQNVTFRCDPISEHNRLYWYRQTLGQGPEFLTYFQNEAQLEKSRLLSDRFSAERPKGSFSTLEIQRTEQGDSAMYLCASRGGLEQYFGPGTRLTVT.

This chain joins TRBV20-1 and TRBJ2-7, with TRBD2 as a possible D gene (6 bases). Judging by the DNA end, TRBJ2-4 fits better; the J call may be wrong. Germline CDR1 and CDR2: DFQATT and SNEGSKA (reference sequence). The CDR3 totals 12 residues. CDR3 nucleotides: TGCAGTGCTAGGATAGCGGAAAACATTCAGTACTTC. This codes for CSARIAENIQYF.

CDR3 residues: CASRDGVHNEQFF. CDR3 nucleotides: TGTGCCAGCAGGGATGGCGTACACAATGAGCAGTTCTTC. The V call is TRBV6-6, the J call TRBJ2-1; D call uncertain. The CDR3 is 13 amino acids. V was trimmed by 6 bases and J by 5 bases, leaving 11 bases between them. Germline V gene sequence: CDR1 MNHNY, CDR2 SVGAGI (reference sequence).

In nucleotides, the CDR3 is TGTGCCATCAGTGAGTCCGTTCTGAGGCGTACTTCCTACGAGCAGTACTTC. It specifies CAISESVLRRTSYEQYF. The chain is built from TRBV10-3 and TRBJ2-7; D is ambiguous. In germline, CDR1 is ENHRY, CDR2 SYGVKD. Trimming left V 0 bases short and J 1 base short, with 16 bases between. This CDR3 is 17 amino acids long.

This chain connects TRBV2 to TRBJ2-7; D might be TRBD2 (5 bases). Looked up from germline, CDR1 is SNHLY and CDR2 is FYNNEI. This CDR3 is 12 amino acids long. V lost 8 bases, J lost 7 bases, and 15 bases lay in between. The CDR3 spells CASELALGEQYF. CDR3 bases: TGTGCCAGCGAGTTAGCGCTTGGGGAGCAGTACTTC.

This clonotype was recorded once. V and J are TRBV20-1 and TRBJ1-5, with TRBD1 as a possible D gene (6 bases). Trimming took off 0 bases at V and 6 bases at J, with 12 bases between the two ends. In germline, CDR1 is DFQATT, CDR2 SNEGSKA (reference sequence). The CDR3 is 14 amino acids. The CDR3 is CSARDEQGGQPQHF. CDR3 bases: TGCAGTGCTAGAGATGAACAGGGCGGTCAGCCCCAGCATTTT.

The chain has TRBV13 and TRBJ2-2; the match to TRBD1 covers 10 bases. The germline V gene has CDR1 PRHDT and CDR2 FYEKMQ (reference sequence). The CDR3 has 16 residues. J was trimmed by 7 bases and V by 2 bases; bases with no gene match: 7. CDR3 sequence: CASSLPGTGAVGELFF. The CDR3 DNA sequence: TGTGCCAGCAGCTTACCCGGGACAGGGGCGGTCGGGGAGCTGTTTTTT.

The CDR3 reads CASSGGSETQYF. The CDR3 DNA follows: TGTGCCAGCAGCGGGGGGTCTGAGACCCAGTACTTC. The chain is built from TRBV7-8 and TRBJ2-5; D may be TRBD2 (6 bases). CDR3 size: 12 residues. The V and J ends lost 5 bases and 5 bases respectively, with 9 bases between them. Germline values: CDR1 SGHVS, CDR2 FQNEAQ. The whole variable domain, remainder taken from reference TRBV7-8 and TRBJ2-5, is GAGVSQSPRYKVAKRGQDVALRCDPISGHVSLFWYQQALGQGPEFLTYFQNEAQLDKSGLPSDRFFAERPEGSVSTLKIQRTQQEDSAVYLCASSGGSETQYFGPGTRLLVL.

The chain combines TRBV29-1 with TRBJ2-2; 10 bases agree with TRBD1. CDR3 length: 17 residues. Unmatched junction bases numbered 17, after V lost 6 bases and J lost 7 bases. Germline loops: CDR1 SQVTM, CDR2 ANQGSEA. The CDR3 sequence is CSVLLLGQGTTGGELFF. CDR3 nucleotide sequence: TGCAGCGTCCTACTACTGGGACAGGGGACCACCGGCGGGGAGCTGTTTTTT.

This clonotype was recorded a few times. The gene calls are TRBV5-5 and TRBJ2-1; 7 bases fit TRBD1. Trimming at V came to 1 base and at J to 2 bases, leaving 9 bases not matched to a gene. Looked up from germline, CDR1 is SGHKS and CDR2 is YYEKEE (reference sequence). The CDR3 has 17 residues. CDR3 protein: CASSLRPGQSTYNEQFF. The CDR3, as DNA: TGTGCCAGCAGCTTGAGGCCGGGACAGAGTACCTACAATGAGCAGTTCTTC.

CDR3 bases: TGTGCCAGTAGTACAGTGGGCGGCTACACCTTC. As protein: CASSTVGGYTF. This sequence joins TRBV19 and TRBJ1-2; D is unresolved. The CDR3 consists of 11 residues. CDR1 and CDR2 from the germline V gene are LNHDA and SQIVND (reference sequence). Trimming stripped 4 bases from V and 8 bases from J, with 8 bases between.